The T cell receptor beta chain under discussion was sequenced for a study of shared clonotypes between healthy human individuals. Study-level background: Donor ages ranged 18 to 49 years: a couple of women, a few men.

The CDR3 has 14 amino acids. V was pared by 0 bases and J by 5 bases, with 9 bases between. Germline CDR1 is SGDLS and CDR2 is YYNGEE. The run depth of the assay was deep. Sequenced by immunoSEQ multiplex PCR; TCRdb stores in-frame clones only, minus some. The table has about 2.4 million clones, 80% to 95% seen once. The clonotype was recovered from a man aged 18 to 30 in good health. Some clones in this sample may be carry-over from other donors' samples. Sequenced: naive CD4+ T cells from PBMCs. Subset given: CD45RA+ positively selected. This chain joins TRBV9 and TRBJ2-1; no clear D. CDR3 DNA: TGTGCCAGCAGCGTAGGGACCGGAGACAATGAGCAGTTCTTC. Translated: CASSVGTGDNEQFF.